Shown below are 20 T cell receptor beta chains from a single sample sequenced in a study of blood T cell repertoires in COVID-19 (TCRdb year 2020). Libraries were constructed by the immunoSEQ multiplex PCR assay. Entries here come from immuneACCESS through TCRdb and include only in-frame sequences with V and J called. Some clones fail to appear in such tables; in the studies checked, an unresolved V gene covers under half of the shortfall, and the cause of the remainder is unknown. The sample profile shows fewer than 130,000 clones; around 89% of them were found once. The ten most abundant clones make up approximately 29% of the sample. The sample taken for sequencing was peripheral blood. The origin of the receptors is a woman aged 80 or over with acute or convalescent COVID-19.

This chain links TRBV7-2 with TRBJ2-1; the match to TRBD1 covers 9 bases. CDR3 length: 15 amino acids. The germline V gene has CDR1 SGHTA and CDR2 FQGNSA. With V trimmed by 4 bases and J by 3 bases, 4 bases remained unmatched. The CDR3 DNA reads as TGTGCCAGCAGCTCGGACAGGGGCCGCTACAATGAGCAGTTCTTC. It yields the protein CASSSDRGRYNEQFF.

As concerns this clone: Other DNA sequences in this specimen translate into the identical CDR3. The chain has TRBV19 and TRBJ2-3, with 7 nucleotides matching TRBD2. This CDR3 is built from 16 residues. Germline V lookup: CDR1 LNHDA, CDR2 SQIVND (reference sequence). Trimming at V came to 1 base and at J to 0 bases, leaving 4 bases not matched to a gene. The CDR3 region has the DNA TGTGCCAGTAGTATAGGGCGGGGGACTAGCACAGATACGCAGTATTTT. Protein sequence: CASSIGRGTSTDTQYF.

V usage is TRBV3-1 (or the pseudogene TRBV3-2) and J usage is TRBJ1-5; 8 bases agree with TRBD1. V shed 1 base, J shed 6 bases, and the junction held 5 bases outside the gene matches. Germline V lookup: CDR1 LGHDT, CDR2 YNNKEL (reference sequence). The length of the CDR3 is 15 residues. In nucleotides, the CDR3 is TGTGCCAGCAGCCAAGGGTCAGGGGGCTTTCAGCCCCAGCATTTT. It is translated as CASSQGSGGFQPQHF.

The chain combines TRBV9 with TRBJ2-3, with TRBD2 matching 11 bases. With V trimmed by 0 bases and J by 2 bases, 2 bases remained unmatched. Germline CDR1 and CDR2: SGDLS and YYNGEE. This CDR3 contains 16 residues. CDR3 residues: CASSVGLAGITDTQYF. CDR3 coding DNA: TGTGCCAGCAGCGTAGGACTAGCGGGGATCACAGATACGCAGTATTTT.

CDR3 protein: CASSPPGRGNQPQHF. DNA of the CDR3: TGTGCCAGCTCACCACCGGGCAGGGGAAATCAGCCCCAGCATTTT. This chain links TRBV18 with TRBJ1-5, with a possible D match to TRBD1 (6 bases). V was cut by 0 bases and J by 4 bases, with 10 bases left in between. The CDR3 contains 15 residues. Germline V gene data show CDR1 as KGHSH and CDR2 as LQKENI.

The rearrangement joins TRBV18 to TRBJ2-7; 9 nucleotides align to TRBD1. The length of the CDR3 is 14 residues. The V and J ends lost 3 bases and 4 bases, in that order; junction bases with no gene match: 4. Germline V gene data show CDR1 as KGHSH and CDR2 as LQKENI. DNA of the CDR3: TGTGCCAGCTCACCGCCGACAGGGGGTTACGAGCAGTACTTC. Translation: CASSPPTGGYEQYF.

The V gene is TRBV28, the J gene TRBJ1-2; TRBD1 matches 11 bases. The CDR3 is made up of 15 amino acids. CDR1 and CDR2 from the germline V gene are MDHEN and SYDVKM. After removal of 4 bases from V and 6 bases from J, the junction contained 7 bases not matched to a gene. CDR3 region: CASSSRDRGIHGYTF. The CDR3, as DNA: TGTGCCAGCAGTTCCCGGGACAGGGGGATTCATGGCTACACCTTC.

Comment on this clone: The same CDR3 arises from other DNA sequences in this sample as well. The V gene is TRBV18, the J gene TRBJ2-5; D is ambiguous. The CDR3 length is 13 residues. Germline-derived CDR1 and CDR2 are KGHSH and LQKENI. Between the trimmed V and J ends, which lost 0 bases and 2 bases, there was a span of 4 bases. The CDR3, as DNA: TGTGCCAGCTCACCACCGTCTCAAGAGACCCAGTACTTC. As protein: CASSPPSQETQYF.

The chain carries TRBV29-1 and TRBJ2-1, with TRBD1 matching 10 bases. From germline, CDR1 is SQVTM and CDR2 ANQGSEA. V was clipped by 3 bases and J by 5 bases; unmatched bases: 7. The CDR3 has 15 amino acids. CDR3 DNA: TGCAGCGTTGATGTGGGACAGGGGATCCACAATGAGCAGTTCTTC. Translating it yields CSVDVGQGIHNEQFF.

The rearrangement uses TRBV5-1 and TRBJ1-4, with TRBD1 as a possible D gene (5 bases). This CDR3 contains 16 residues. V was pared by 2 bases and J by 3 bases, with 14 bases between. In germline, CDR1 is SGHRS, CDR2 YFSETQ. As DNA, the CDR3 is TGCGCCAGCAGCTTTCGATCAGGGATACCTAATGAAAAACTGTTTTTT. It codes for CASSFRSGIPNEKLFF.

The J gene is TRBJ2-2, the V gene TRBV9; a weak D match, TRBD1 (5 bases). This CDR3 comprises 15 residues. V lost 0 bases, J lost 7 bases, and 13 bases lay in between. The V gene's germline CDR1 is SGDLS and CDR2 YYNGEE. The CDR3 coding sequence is TGTGCCAGCAGCGTAGACCCTCACACAGGCGGGGAGCTGTTTTTT. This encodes CASSVDPHTGGELFF.

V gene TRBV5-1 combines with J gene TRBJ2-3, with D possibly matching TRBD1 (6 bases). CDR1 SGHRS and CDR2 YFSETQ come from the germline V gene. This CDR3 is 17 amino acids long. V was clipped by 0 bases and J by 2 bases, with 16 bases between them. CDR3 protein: CASSLGSGGRVTDTQYF. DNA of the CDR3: TGCGCCAGCAGCTTGGGATCTGGGGGCCGGGTCACAGATACGCAGTATTTT. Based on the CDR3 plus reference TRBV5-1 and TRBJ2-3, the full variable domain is KAGVTQTPRYLIKTRGQQVTLSCSPISGHRSVSWYQQTPGQGLQFLFEYFSETQRNKGNFPGRFSGRQFSNSRSEMNVSTLELGDSALYLCASSLGSGGRVTDTQYFGPGTRLTVL.

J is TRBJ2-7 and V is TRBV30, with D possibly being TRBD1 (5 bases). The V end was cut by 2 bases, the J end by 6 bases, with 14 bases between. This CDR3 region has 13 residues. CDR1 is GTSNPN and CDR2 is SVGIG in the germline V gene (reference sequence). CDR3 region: CAWSLGRDGEQYF. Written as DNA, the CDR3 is TGTGCCTGGAGTTTGGGCAGGGATGGCGAGCAGTACTTC. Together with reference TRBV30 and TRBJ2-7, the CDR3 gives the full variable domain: SQTIHQWPATLVQPVGSPLSLECTVEGTSNPNLYWYRQAAGRGLQLLFYSVGIGQISSEVPQNLSASRPQDRQFILSSKKLLLSDSGFYLCAWSLGRDGEQYFGPGTRLTVT.

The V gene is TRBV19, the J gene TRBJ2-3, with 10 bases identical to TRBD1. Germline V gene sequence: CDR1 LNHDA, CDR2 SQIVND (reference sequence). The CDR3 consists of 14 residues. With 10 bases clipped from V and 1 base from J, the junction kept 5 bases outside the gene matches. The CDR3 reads CATYGTGGTDTQYF. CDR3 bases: TGTGCCACCTACGGGACAGGGGGCACAGATACGCAGTATTTT.

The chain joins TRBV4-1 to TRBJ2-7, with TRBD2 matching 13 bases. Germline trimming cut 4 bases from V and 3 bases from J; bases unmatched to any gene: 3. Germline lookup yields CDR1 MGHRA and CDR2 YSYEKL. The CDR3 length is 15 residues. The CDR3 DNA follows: TGCGCCAGCAGCCGTACTAGCGGGGGGGGCTACGAGCAGTACTTC. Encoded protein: CASSRTSGGGYEQYF.

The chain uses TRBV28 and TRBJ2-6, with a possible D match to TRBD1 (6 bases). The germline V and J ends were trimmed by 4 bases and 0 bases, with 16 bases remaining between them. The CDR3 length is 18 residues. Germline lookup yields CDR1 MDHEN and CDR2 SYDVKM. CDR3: CASSSQLGGYSGANVLTF. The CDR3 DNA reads TGTGCCAGCAGTTCCCAGCTAGGGGGATACTCTGGGGCCAACGTCCTGACTTTC.

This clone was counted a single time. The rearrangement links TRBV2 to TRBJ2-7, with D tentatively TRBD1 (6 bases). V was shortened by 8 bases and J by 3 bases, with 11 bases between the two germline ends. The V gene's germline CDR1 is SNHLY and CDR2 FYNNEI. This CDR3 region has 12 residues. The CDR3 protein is CASAGQNYEQYF. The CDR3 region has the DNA TGTGCCAGCGCCGGACAGAACTACGAGCAGTACTTC.

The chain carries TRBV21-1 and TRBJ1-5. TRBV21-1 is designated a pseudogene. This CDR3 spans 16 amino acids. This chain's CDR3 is CASSKGTGEFNQPQHF. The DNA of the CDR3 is TGTGCCAGCAGCAAAGGGACGGGAGAGTTCAATCAGCCCCAGCATTTT.

The CDR3, as DNA: TGTGCCAGCACCGCCGGACTCTCTGGAAACACCATATATTTT. Its protein is CASTAGLSGNTIYF. The V call is TRBV7-9, the J call TRBJ1-3; D gene uncertain. This CDR3 region has 14 residues. Germline V gives CDR1 SEHNR, CDR2 FQNEAQ (reference sequence). The V end was cut by 7 bases, the J end by 0 bases, with 10 bases between.

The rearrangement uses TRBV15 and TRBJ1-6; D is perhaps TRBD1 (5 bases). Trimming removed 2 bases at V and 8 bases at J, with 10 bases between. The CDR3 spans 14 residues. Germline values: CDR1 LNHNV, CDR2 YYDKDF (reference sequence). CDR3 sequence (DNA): TGTGCCACCAGCAGAACTGGAGGGGATTCACCCCTCCACTTT. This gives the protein CATSRTGGDSPLHF. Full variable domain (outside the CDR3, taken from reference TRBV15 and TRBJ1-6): DAMVIQNPRYQVTQFGKPVTLSCSQTLNHNVMYWYQQKSSQAPKLLFHYYDKDFNNEADTPDNFQSRRPNTSFCFLDIRSPGLGDTAMYLCATSRTGGDSPLHFGNGTRLTVT.